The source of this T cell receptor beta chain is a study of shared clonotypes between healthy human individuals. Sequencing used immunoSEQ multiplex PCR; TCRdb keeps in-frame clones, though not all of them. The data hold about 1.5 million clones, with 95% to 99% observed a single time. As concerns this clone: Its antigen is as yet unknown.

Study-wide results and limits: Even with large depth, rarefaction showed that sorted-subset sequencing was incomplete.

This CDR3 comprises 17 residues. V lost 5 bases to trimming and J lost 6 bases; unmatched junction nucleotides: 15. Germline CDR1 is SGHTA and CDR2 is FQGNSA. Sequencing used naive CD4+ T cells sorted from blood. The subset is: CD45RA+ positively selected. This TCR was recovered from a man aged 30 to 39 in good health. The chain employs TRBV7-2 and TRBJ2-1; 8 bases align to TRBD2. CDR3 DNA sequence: TGTGCCAGCAGCCACCTCGGAACTAGCGGAATGGGCAATGAGCAGTTCTTC. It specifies CASSHLGTSGMGNEQFF.